This TCR beta chain was found in a study of blood T cell repertoires in COVID-19. Study processing details: By means of reference gene primer amplification, nucleated cell counts were estimated. The protocol was immunoSEQ multiplex PCR, while the TCRdb copy is restricted to in-frame clones and leaves out a portion. D and trimming were read from the DNA, whereas the V and J calls and clone size are those reported in that table. The table records some 200,000 clones, about 86% of them present only once. CDR3 length: 16 residues. With 0 bases clipped from V and 4 bases from J, the junction kept 7 bases outside the gene matches. In germline, CDR1 is MGHRA, CDR2 YSYEKL.

This chain links TRBV4-1 with TRBJ2-7; 9 bases are shared with TRBD1. This receptor was identified in a woman aged 18-29 years who had recovered from COVID-19. Sequences were obtained from peripheral blood. DNA for the CDR3: TGCGCCAGCAGCCAAGAGCAAGGACAGGGGTCTTACGAGCAGTACTTC. Translated, it gives CASSQEQGQGSYEQYF.